A selection of T cell receptor beta chains follows, all from one sample in a study of T cells after yellow fever vaccination. TCRdb re-derived calls from the 5' RACE reads in MiXCR, one entry per CDR3 protein. The sample consists of a few hundred thousand distinct CDR3 sequences, roughly 4% of them appearing once. The sequencing here drew on PBMCs, taken 15 days after the yellow fever booster vaccination. Receptor source: a man between 18 and 29 years old who received the YFV17D yellow fever vaccine. Each CDR3 is given with its conserved first and last residue. The D gene is left open where the match is weak. Only part of the rows carry a size: once, few, many, or a class if the clone is expanded.

>TRBD1|TRBJ1-6|many|TRBV7-7
CASSLRDRRNSPLHF
TGTGCCAGCAGCTTAAGGGACAGAAGAAATTCACCCCTCCACTTT
>TRBD1|TRBJ2-5|.|TRBV5-1
CASSLGPGTGETQYF
TGCGCCAGCAGCTTGGGTCCGGGGACAGGGGAGACCCAGTACTTC
>TRBD1|TRBJ2-3|many|TRBV7-9
CASSFGTGETDTQYF
TGTGCCAGCAGCTTTGGGACAGGGGAGACAGATACGCAGTATTTT
>TRBD1|TRBJ2-3|many|TRBV12-3/TRBV12-4
CASSVGTGTQYF
TGTGCCAGCAGTGTCGGGACAGGTACGCAGTATTTT
>TRBD1|TRBJ2-1|many|TRBV12-3/TRBV12-4
CASSFTGTGEDEQFF
TGTGCCAGCAGTTTTACCGGGACAGGGGAGGATGAGCAGTTCTTC
>.|TRBJ2-5|many|TRBV12-3/TRBV12-4
CASSLRQLGETQYF
TGTGCCAGCAGTTTACGGCAGCTTGGGGAGACCCAGTACTTC
>.|TRBJ1-2|.|TRBV5-4
CASSLEASQKEYGYTF
TGTGCCAGCAGCTTGGAGGCCAGCCAAAAGGAGTATGGCTACACCTTC
>.|TRBJ2-5|many|TRBV7-7
CASSFSSAQETQYF
TGTGCCAGCAGCTTTTCTAGCGCTCAAGAGACCCAGTACTTC
>.|TRBJ2-5|.|TRBV5-1
CASSLFPDMETQYF
TGCGCCAGCAGCTTGTTTCCGGATATGGAGACCCAGTACTTC
>TRBD1|TRBJ1-1|few|TRBV2
CASSSRDRGDEAFF
TGTGCCAGCAGTTCAAGGGACAGGGGGGATGAAGCTTTCTTT
>TRBD1|TRBJ2-3|many|TRBV20-1
CSAWTGGTDTQYF
TGCAGTGCTTGGACAGGAGGCACAGATACGCAGTATTTT
>.|TRBJ1-3|many|TRBV5-6
CASSLPGRNTIYF
TGTGCCAGCAGCTTGCCAGGGAGAAACACCATATATTTT
>TRBD2|TRBJ2-1|many|TRBV5-1
CASSPGDYYNEQFF
TGCGCCAGCAGCCCCGGGGACTACTACAATGAGCAGTTCTTC
>.|TRBJ1-1|many|TRBV27
CASSFFGTEAFF
TGTGCCAGCAGTTTTTTTGGGACTGAAGCTTTCTTT
>.|TRBJ2-6|few|TRBV14
CASSQSWGANVLTF
TGTGCCAGCAGCCAGAGCTGGGGGGCCAACGTCCTGACTTTC
>.|TRBJ1-1|many|TRBV6-5
CASSYRWYTEAFF
TGTGCCAGCAGTTACCGTTGGTACACTGAAGCTTTCTTT
>TRBD1|TRBJ2-1|many|TRBV5-1
CASSVYRGTNEQFF
TGCGCCAGCAGCGTGTACAGGGGAACAAATGAGCAGTTCTTC
>TRBD2|TRBJ2-5|many|TRBV5-1
CASSWGTSRQETQYF
TGCGCCAGCAGCTGGGGGACTAGCAGACAAGAGACCCAGTACTTC
>.|TRBJ1-4|many|TRBV5-1
CASSLAAIGEKLFF
TGCGCCAGCAGCTTGGCAGCCATCGGTGAAAAACTGTTTTTT
>.|TRBJ2-5|many|TRBV27
CASSWNKQETQYF
TGTGCCAGCTCTTGGAATAAACAAGAGACCCAGTACTTC
>.|TRBJ2-7|many|TRBV7-2
CASLARFGSYEQYF
TGTGCCAGCCTAGCCAGGTTCGGCTCCTACGAGCAGTACTTC
>TRBD1|TRBJ1-2|many|TRBV6-2/TRBV6-3
CASNDRERGYTF
TGTGCCAGCAACGACAGGGAGCGTGGCTACACCTTC
>TRBD1|TRBJ2-7|many|TRBV12-3/TRBV12-4
CASSLDRGWGYEQYF
TGTGCCAGCAGTTTAGACAGGGGCTGGGGCTACGAGCAGTACTTC
>.|TRBJ2-2|many|TRBV18
CASSRVGELFF
TGTGCCAGCTCACGAGTCGGGGAGCTGTTTTTT
>.|TRBJ1-1|many|TRBV4-2
CASSQDFPGTEAFF
TGTGCCAGCAGCCAAGATTTTCCGGGCACTGAAGCTTTCTTT
>.|TRBJ2-6|few|TRBV5-1
CASSLERSGANVLTF
TGCGCCAGCAGCTTGGAGAGATCTGGGGCCAACGTCCTGACTTTC
>.|TRBJ1-4|.|TRBV19
CATQESNEKLFF
TGTGCCACTCAGGAGTCGAATGAAAAACTGTTTTTT
>.|TRBJ2-5|many|TRBV7-2
CASSPRVLETQYF
TGTGCCAGCAGCCCCAGGGTTTTGGAGACCCAGTACTTC
>.|TRBJ1-2|many|TRBV30
CAWSRDRPYGYTF
TGTGCCTGGAGTAGAGACAGGCCCTATGGCTACACCTTC
>.|TRBJ1-5|many|TRBV15
CATSREGIDSNQPQHF
TGTGCCACCAGCAGAGAGGGTATTGATAGCAATCAGCCCCAGCATTTT
>.|TRBJ2-3|.|TRBV6-5
CASRGQTYTDTQYF
TGTGCCAGCAGAGGACAAACATACACAGATACGCAGTATTTT
>TRBD1|TRBJ1-5|many|TRBV28
CASSSLTGGAQPQHF
TGTGCCAGCAGTTCTCTTACAGGGGGGGCTCAGCCCCAGCATTTT
>.|TRBJ2-2|many|TRBV29-1
CSAQDRNTGELFF
TGCAGCGCTCAGGACAGGAACACCGGGGAGCTGTTTTTT
>.|TRBJ2-1|few|TRBV19
CASSISWEQFF
TGTGCCAGTAGTATTTCTTGGGAGCAGTTCTTC
>TRBD1|TRBJ1-6|many|TRBV12-3/TRBV12-4
CASNNHPPYRGRVSPLHF
TGTGCCAGCAATAACCACCCCCCATACAGGGGGCGAGTCTCACCCCTCCACTTT
>TRBD1|TRBJ1-5|many|TRBV7-2
CASSRDRGDSNQPQHF
TGTGCCAGCAGCCGGGACAGGGGGGATAGCAATCAGCCCCAGCATTTT
>.|TRBJ2-2|many|TRBV4-1
CASSLLKSGELFF
TGCGCCAGCAGCCTACTTAAATCGGGGGAGCTGTTTTTT
>TRBD2|TRBJ2-1|many|TRBV20-1
CSAQREYNEQFF
TGCAGTGCCCAGCGGGAATACAATGAGCAGTTCTTC
>.|TRBJ1-1|many|TRBV28
CASIPGRSPGTEAFF
TGTGCCAGCATTCCCGGTCGCTCCCCAGGCACTGAAGCTTTCTTT
>.|TRBJ2-1|many|TRBV20-1
CSARENRVDEQFF
TGCAGTGCTAGAGAAAACAGGGTCGATGAGCAGTTCTTC
>TRBD1|TRBJ2-7|.|TRBV18
CASSSPDRGPNEQYF
TGTGCCAGCTCGTCTCCGGACAGGGGGCCTAACGAGCAGTACTTC
>.|TRBJ2-3|many|TRBV5-1
CASGNQGSDTQYF
TGCGCCAGCGGAAACCAGGGGTCAGATACGCAGTATTTT
>.|TRBJ2-3|many|TRBV5-1
CASSLEGGQDTQYF
TGCGCCAGCAGCTTGGAGGGGGGGCAGGATACGCAGTATTTT
>TRBD2|TRBJ2-1|many|TRBV28
CASSFGGVYNEQFF
TGTGCCAGCAGTTTCGGGGGGGTGTACAATGAGCAGTTCTTC
>.|TRBJ1-6|.|TRBV5-1
CASSLATGSSPLHF
TGCGCCAGCAGCTTGGCCACAGGGAGTTCACCCCTCCACTTT
>TRBD2|TRBJ2-7|many|TRBV7-2
CASSLPSGGAYEQYF
TGTGCCAGCAGCTTACCTAGCGGGGGGGCCTACGAGCAGTACTTC
>TRBD2|TRBJ2-3|.|TRBV28
CASSLMLAGGRDTQYF
TGTGCCAGCAGTTTGATGCTAGCGGGGGGCCGGGATACGCAGTATTTT
>.|TRBJ1-2|many|TRBV4-3
CASSQGAGSDGYTF
TGCGCCAGCAGCCAAGGGGCAGGGTCCGATGGCTACACCTTC
>.|TRBJ1-1|.|TRBV5-1
CASSLATGEGTEAFF
TGCGCCAGCAGCTTGGCAACGGGAGAGGGGACTGAAGCTTTCTTT